This record looks at one TCR beta chain sequence and its context. Its antigen is as yet unknown. V lost 4 bases, J lost 4 bases, and 4 bases stayed unmatched. Germline V CDR1 and CDR2: SGHNT, YYREEE (reference sequence). This CDR3 is 15 amino acids long. PCR involved 60 Vbeta and 13 Jbeta primers. Produced via immunoSEQ multiplex PCR; TCRdb's table is partial and in-frame only. The table shows about 69,000 clones, with about 75% occurring only once. The data were taken from a study of cytomegalovirus exposure and HLA in healthy donors. The study's findings and limits: Later analysis revealed greater clonal expansion in HLA-associated TCR beta chains than in equally common others.

The sequence derives from a man between 18 and 35 years old in good health and CMV-seronegative. The source material was PBMCs. The rearrangement links TRBV5-4 to TRBJ2-5; 13 positions agree with TRBD2. The CDR3: CASSQGTSGIETQYF. The DNA of the CDR3 is TGTGCCAGCAGCCAAGGGACTAGCGGGATAGAGACCCAGTACTTC.